The 32 T cell receptor beta chains presented below share a single source sample, sequenced in a study of blood T cell repertoires in COVID-19. Profiled with immunoSEQ multiplex PCR; TCRdb holds only in-frame clones, not every one. There are approximately 180,000 clones in the sample; about 79% occur only once, and 13% to 15% lies in the top ten. Sequencing was carried out using PBMCs or T cells enriched from blood (not recorded which). These receptors were taken from a man aged 50-60 years who had recovered from COVID-19.

Notes on this clone: At one boundary the junction diverges from the germline segment, which might be a read error. V usage is TRBV11-1 and J usage is TRBJ2-5, with D tentatively TRBD2 (6 bases). The CDR3 has 15 residues. Looked up from germline, CDR1 is SGHAT and CDR2 is FQDESV (reference sequence). This chain's CDR3 is CASSLAGTGEETQYF. In DNA form, the CDR3 reads TGTGCCAGCAGTTTAGCCGGGACTGGCGAAGAGACCCAGTACTTC.

This clone was seen just once. The V gene is TRBV28, the J gene TRBJ2-5, with D maybe TRBD2 (6 bases). CDR1 MDHEN and CDR2 SYDVKM come from the germline V gene. Trimming removed 2 bases at V and 9 bases at J, with 16 bases between. CDR3 size: 14 residues. The CDR3 spells CASSLGGTPRAQYF. CDR3 bases: TGTGCCAGCAGTTTAGGAGGGACCCCCAGGGCCCAGTACTTC.

The chain recombines TRBV30 with TRBJ2-7, with 7 bases that match TRBD1. This CDR3 is 14 amino acids long. V shed 3 bases and J 3 bases; nucleotides not matched to a gene: 8. Germline lookup yields CDR1 GTSNPN and CDR2 SVGIG (reference sequence). CDR3 sequence (DNA): TGTGCCTGGAGACCGGGACAGCAAAACTACGAGCAGTACTTC. Its translation is CAWRPGQQNYEQYF.

Only one count was recorded for this clone. This chain uses TRBV5-4 with TRBJ2-1, with 8 bases matching TRBD2. This CDR3 is built from 15 residues. Germline V gene sequence: CDR1 SGHNT, CDR2 YYREEE (reference sequence). The trim removed 2 bases at V and 4 bases at J, leaving 5 bases unmatched. CDR3 coding DNA: TGTGCCAGCAGCTTCGGGGGGGCCGGGTACAATGAGCAGTTCTTC. It translates to CASSFGGAGYNEQFF.

V is TRBV5-1 and J is TRBJ2-3; possibly TRBD2 for D (7 bases). Germline V lookup: CDR1 SGHRS, CDR2 YFSETQ. Trimming cost V 1 base and J 0 bases, with 12 bases left between them. This CDR3 spans 16 amino acids. CDR3 DNA: TGCGCCAGCAGCTTGTTTGAGGGGGGGAGCACAGATACGCAGTATTTT. Translated: CASSLFEGGSTDTQYF.

The chain uses TRBV7-6 and TRBJ1-1, with D hard to call. The CDR3 covers 15 residues. V was trimmed by 1 base and J by 0 bases, leaving 9 bases between them. The germline V gene encodes CDR1 SGHVS and CDR2 FNYEAQ. DNA for the CDR3: TGTGCCAGCAGCTTAGAACAGATAATGAACACTGAAGCTTTCTTT. Translating it yields CASSLEQIMNTEAFF.

This clone appeared a few times. The chain joins TRBV5-4 to TRBJ1-3; D perhaps matches TRBD1 (5 bases). The ends were cut back, 2 bases at V and 0 bases at J, with 12 bases in the middle. CDR3 length: 16 amino acids. Per germline, CDR1 SGHNT and CDR2 YYREEE (reference sequence). CDR3 coding DNA: TGTGCCAGCAGCTTACAGGTGCGCGGCTCTGGAAACACCATATATTTT. Residues: CASSLQVRGSGNTIYF.

V usage is TRBV6-1 and J usage is TRBJ2-3; D perhaps matches TRBD1 (5 bases). Trimming took off 2 bases at V and 0 bases at J, with 12 bases between the two ends. The CDR3 extends over 16 amino acids. Germline CDR1 and CDR2: MNHNS and SASEGT. The CDR3 loop reads CASSEREGASTDTQYF. The CDR3 coding sequence is TGTGCCAGCAGTGAAAGGGAAGGGGCTAGCACAGATACGCAGTATTTT.

V and J are TRBV2 and TRBJ1-1; TRBD1 is a possible D gene (5 bases). The CDR3 is made up of 14 amino acids. Trimming left V 0 bases short and J 4 bases short, with 9 bases between. Germline V gene sequence: CDR1 SNHLY, CDR2 FYNNEI. CDR3 bases: TGTGCCAGCAGTGAAGCGCAAGGGGTCACTGAAGCTTTCTTT. Its protein product is CASSEAQGVTEAFF.

This chain joins TRBV7-8 and TRBJ1-3; possibly TRBD1 for D (5 bases). This CDR3 has 15 residues. The V gene lost 4 bases and the J gene lost 8 bases, with 18 bases spanning the gap. Germline CDR1 and CDR2: SGHVS and FQNEAQ. In DNA form, the CDR3 reads TGTGCCAGCAGCTGGGGGGGAGGGAAGATGGACACCATATATTTT. Translation: CASSWGGGKMDTIYF.

The V and J genes are TRBV2 and TRBJ2-7, with 8 nucleotides matching TRBD1. Unmatched junction bases numbered 5, after V lost 3 bases and J lost 1 base. The CDR3 is made up of 15 amino acids. The germline gives CDR1 SNHLY, CDR2 FYNNEI. This chain's CDR3 is CASSDWQGASYEQYF. DNA for the CDR3: TGTGCCAGCAGTGATTGGCAGGGGGCGTCCTACGAGCAGTACTTC.

This chain links TRBV5-1 with TRBJ1-1; 7 positions match TRBD1. The CDR3 runs 14 residues. Trimming removed 4 bases from V and 5 bases from J; junction bases left unmatched: 8. Germline loops: CDR1 SGHRS, CDR2 YFSETQ. CDR3 loop: CASSTYAGQTEAFF. The CDR3 nucleotides are TGCGCCAGCAGCACCTACGCGGGACAGACTGAAGCTTTCTTT.

V is TRBV19 and J is TRBJ2-7, with 7 positions matching TRBD2. The CDR3 sequence is 16 residues long. The trim removed 8 bases at V and 3 bases at J, leaving 16 bases unmatched. CDR1 and CDR2 (germline): LNHDA, SQIVND (reference sequence). The CDR3 reads CASAPSGGGVFYEQYF. The DNA of the CDR3 is TGTGCCAGTGCCCCGTCGGGCGGGGGAGTCTTCTACGAGCAGTACTTC.

The chain combines TRBV7-9 with TRBJ2-1, with D maybe TRBD2 (6 bases). V lost 6 bases and J 3 bases, leaving 18 bases between the germline ends. The CDR3 spans 16 residues. CDR1 and CDR2 (germline): SEHNR, FQNEAQ (reference sequence). CDR3 region: CASRALMGRGYNEQFF. The CDR3 DNA is TGTGCCAGCAGGGCCCTGATGGGGCGGGGCTACAATGAGCAGTTCTTC.

The V gene is TRBV14, the J gene TRBJ1-6, with D uncertain. This CDR3 contains 12 residues. V lost 6 bases and J 8 bases, leaving 8 bases between the germline ends. Germline V gives CDR1 SGHDN, CDR2 FVKESK. The CDR3 bases are TGTGCCAGCAGACTACATGATTCACCCCTCCACTTT. Translated, it gives CASRLHDSPLHF. Full variable domain (rest looked up from reference TRBV14 and TRBJ1-6): EAGVTQFPSHSVIEKGQTVTLRCDPISGHDNLYWYRRVMGKEIKFLLHFVKESKQDESGMPNNRFLAERTGGTYSTLKVQPAELEDSGVYFCASRLHDSPLHFGNGTRLTVT.

J is TRBJ2-1 and V is TRBV5-6; 9 nucleotides agree with TRBD1. The CDR3 covers 15 residues. V dropped 5 bases and J dropped 7; count of bases not matched to a gene: 10. Germline V gives CDR1 SGHDT, CDR2 YYEEEE. The CDR3 here is CASSRTGTGWNEQFF. CDR3 DNA: TGTGCCAGCAGTCGAACCGGGACAGGGTGGAATGAGCAGTTCTTC.

This clone was counted a single time. The chain combines TRBV3-1 (or the pseudogene TRBV3-2) with TRBJ2-1, with a tentative D call TRBD2 (6 bases). Germline V gene data show CDR1 as LGHDT and CDR2 as YNNKEL (reference sequence). The V end was cut by 4 bases, the J end by 9 bases, with 16 bases between. This CDR3 is built from 14 residues. The CDR3 DNA reads as TGTGCCAGCAGCCCCCGAGGTAGCGGAGGTGAGCAGTTCTTC. The encoded protein is CASSPRGSGGEQFF.

This clone showed up many times. Other nucleotide sequences from this sample produce the same CDR3. The chain employs TRBV3-1 (or the pseudogene TRBV3-2) and TRBJ1-3; 9 bases match TRBD1. Germline CDR1 reads LGHDT; CDR2 reads YNNKEL (reference sequence). The CDR3 totals 16 residues. V gave up 1 base and J gave up 2 bases; unmatched junction bases: 3. CDR3 loop: CASSQVQGAPGNTIYF. The DNA of the CDR3 is TGTGCCAGCAGCCAAGTACAGGGGGCGCCTGGAAACACCATATATTTT.

The gene calls are TRBV10-2 and TRBJ1-2; D perhaps matches TRBD1 (6 bases). Trimming took off 4 bases at V and 6 bases at J, with 9 bases between the two ends. Germline CDR1 reads WSHSY; CDR2 reads SAAADI. The CDR3 contains 12 residues. The CDR3 loop reads CASSGGPHGYTF. The CDR3 coding sequence is TGCGCCAGCAGTGGGGGGCCCCATGGCTACACCTTC.

This clone was recorded only once. The chain recombines TRBV15 with TRBJ1-1; D remains ambiguous. CDR1 and CDR2 (germline): LNHNV, YYDKDF (reference sequence). This CDR3 is built from 14 residues. Trimming shortened V by 0 bases and J by 11 bases, and 16 bases separated the two germline ends. CDR3 sequence: CATSRDRGTRAAFF. The CDR3 DNA follows: TGTGCCACCAGCAGAGATCGGGGTACCCGTGCTGCTTTCTTT.

Only one count was recorded for this clone. The chain recombines TRBV7-9 with TRBJ1-2; D perhaps matches TRBD1 (5 bases). This CDR3 region has 15 residues. The germline gives CDR1 SEHNR, CDR2 FQNEAQ (reference sequence). V dropped 5 bases and J dropped 6 bases, with 19 bases sitting between them. The CDR3 protein is CASSLRGRDFDGYTF. The DNA of the CDR3 is TGTGCCAGCAGCCTAAGGGGCCGAGATTTTGATGGCTACACCTTC.

The genes are TRBV19 and TRBJ1-1, with D possibly being TRBD1 (5 bases). The V end was cut by 5 bases, the J end by 3 bases, with 16 bases between. The CDR3 runs 15 residues. Germline CDR1 reads LNHDA; CDR2 reads SQIVND (reference sequence). CDR3 sequence: CASSPRGELDTEAFF. The CDR3 coding sequence is TGTGCCAGTAGTCCCCGGGGGGAGCTAGACACTGAAGCTTTCTTT.

This clone was seen a few times. This rearrangement joins TRBV3-1 (or the pseudogene TRBV3-2) to TRBJ2-3; the D is unclear. This CDR3 has 12 amino acids. Trimming took off 4 bases at V and 2 bases at J, with 4 bases between the two ends. Germline assignment: CDR1 LGHDT and CDR2 YNNKEL (reference sequence). In DNA, the CDR3 is TGTGCCAGCAGCCTTCACACAGATACGCAGTATTTT. Translation: CASSLHTDTQYF.

V and J are TRBV5-6 and TRBJ1-6, with D tentatively TRBD1 (6 bases). This CDR3 has 14 amino acids. The V gene's germline CDR1 is SGHDT and CDR2 YYEEEE. V shed 3 bases and J shed 5 bases, with 9 bases lying between them. CDR3 sequence: CASSWTVNNSPLHF. In nucleotides, the CDR3 is TGTGCCAGCAGCTGGACAGTTAATAATTCACCCCTCCACTTT. The full variable domain, completed using reference TRBV5-6 and TRBJ1-6, is DAGVTQSPTHLIKTRGQQVTLRCSPKSGHDTVSWYQQALGQGPQFIFQYYEEEERQRGNFPDRFSGHQFPNYSSELNVNALLLGDSALYLCASSWTVNNSPLHFGNGTRLTVT.

The chain uses TRBV28 and TRBJ2-7, with 11 bases aligning to TRBD1. J gave up 7 bases and V 4 bases, and 6 bases lay outside the gene matches. The CDR3 loop spans 14 amino acids. Looked up from germline, CDR1 is MDHEN and CDR2 is SYDVKM. The CDR3 DNA follows: TGTGCCAGCAGTTCAGGACAGGGGGCCAGGGAGCAGTACTTC. As protein: CASSSGQGAREQYF. Drawing the rest from reference TRBV28 and TRBJ2-7, the complete variable domain is DVKVTQSSRYLVKRTGEKVFLECVQDMDHENMFWYRQDPGLGLRLIYFSYDVKMKEKGDIPEGYSVSREKKERFSLILESASTNQTSMYLCASSSGQGAREQYFGPGTRLTVT.

CDR3 residues: CASSQTPTGLATNEKLFF. The CDR3 DNA reads as TGCGCCAGCAGCCAAACACCGACAGGACTTGCAACTAATGAAAAACTGTTTTTT. The chain combines TRBV4-1 with TRBJ1-4; maybe TRBD1 (6 bases). This CDR3 spans 18 amino acids. V was trimmed by 2 bases and J by 0 bases, leaving 16 bases between them. Looked up from germline, CDR1 is MGHRA and CDR2 is YSYEKL.

The chain is built from TRBV25-1 and TRBJ2-7, with a weak D call TRBD1 (5 bases). CDR1 is MGHDK, CDR2 SYGVNS, per germline. This CDR3 region has 11 residues. With 5 bases removed from V and 4 bases from J, the gap between germline ends came to 6 bases. CDR3 DNA sequence: TGTGCCAGCAGTCAGGGTTACGAGCAGTACTTC. It is translated as CASSQGYEQYF.

The rearrangement uses TRBV2 and TRBJ1-2, with D unresolved. The germline gives CDR1 SNHLY, CDR2 FYNNEI. The CDR3 has 12 amino acids. Trimming cost V 4 bases and J 6 bases, with 9 bases left between them. CDR3 region: CASSGAPHGYTF. CDR3 nucleotides: TGTGCCAGCAGTGGGGCACCCCATGGCTACACCTTC.

The chain employs TRBV5-1 and TRBJ1-4; 7 nucleotides match TRBD1. Per germline, CDR1 SGHRS and CDR2 YFSETQ. The CDR3 runs 15 residues. The junction had 8 bases not matched to a gene; V was cut back by 4 bases and J by 5 bases. The CDR3 protein is CASSPWDSPNEKLFF. Written as DNA, the CDR3 is TGCGCCAGCAGCCCGTGGGACAGCCCGAATGAAAAACTGTTTTTT. The full variable domain, its missing parts supplied by reference TRBV5-1 and TRBJ1-4, is KAGVTQTPRYLIKTRGQQVTLSCSPISGHRSVSWYQQTPGQGLQFLFEYFSETQRNKGNFPGRFSGRQFSNSRSEMNVSTLELGDSALYLCASSPWDSPNEKLFFGSGTQLSVL.

This chain joins TRBV6-6 and TRBJ1-3; 7 bases are shared with TRBD1. Trimming cost V 2 bases and J 2 bases; bases outside gene matches: 3. CDR1 and CDR2 (germline): MNHNY, SVGAGI (reference sequence). This CDR3 is built from 15 residues. Here the CDR3 DNA reads TGTGCCAGCAGTTACCGGGACAGCACTGGAAACACCATATATTTT. This sequence encodes CASSYRDSTGNTIYF.

The chain joins TRBV2 to TRBJ1-2; 8 positions match TRBD1. Per the germline V gene, CDR1 is SNHLY and CDR2 is FYNNEI. The CDR3 totals 12 residues. The CDR3 DNA follows: TGTGCTCTGACAGGGGCTAACTATGGCTACACCTTC. Translating gives CALTGANYGYTF.

V gene TRBV7-9 combines with J gene TRBJ1-1; 9 bases fit TRBD1. The V gene end was trimmed by 9 bases and the J gene end by 4 bases; junction bases not matched to a gene: 15. This CDR3 region has 16 residues. Per the germline V gene, CDR1 is SEHNR and CDR2 is FQNEAQ (reference sequence). CDR3 residues: CASTNYRQGVVTEAFF. In nucleotides, the CDR3 is TGTGCCAGTACGAACTACCGACAGGGGGTCGTCACTGAAGCTTTCTTT.